Listed here are 27 T cell receptor beta chains from one sample, sequenced in a study of tumour-infiltrating T cells in Burkitt lymphoma. Here immunoSEQ multiplex PCR was the method, and the copy in TCRdb shows in-frame clones only, minus some. The sample yields roughly 13,000 clones, roughly 77% seen once. Sequenced sample: tumor tissue. These receptors were taken from a human donor with diffuse large B-cell lymphoma.

The chain joins TRBV9 to TRBJ2-3; D uncertain. Trimming pared 6 bases from V and 3 bases from J, leaving 11 bases between. This CDR3 contains 13 residues. The germline V gene encodes CDR1 SGDLS and CDR2 YYNGEE. This CDR3 is CASTTLGTDTQYF. The DNA for the CDR3 is TGTGCCAGCACCACCCTCGGGACAGATACGCAGTATTTT.

This chain uses TRBV18 with TRBJ2-3; D is undetermined. Deletions cut 1 base from V and 4 bases from J, with 6 bases between. Germline CDR1 KGHSH, CDR2 LQKENI. This CDR3 comprises 13 residues. The CDR3 reads CASSPLRADTQYF. The CDR3 DNA follows: TGTGCCAGCTCACCACTTAGGGCAGATACGCAGTATTTT.

The V call is TRBV9, the J call TRBJ2-6; D remains unclear. This CDR3 is built from 15 residues. In germline, CDR1 is SGDLS, CDR2 YYNGEE. V shed 3 bases and J shed 0 bases, with 7 bases lying between them. The CDR3 sequence is CASSGALSGANVLTF. In DNA, the CDR3 is TGTGCCAGCAGCGGGGCTCTCTCTGGGGCCAACGTCCTGACTTTC.

The chain is built from TRBV7-9 and TRBJ1-5, with a tentative D call TRBD1 (5 bases). Germline CDR1 SEHNR, CDR2 FQNEAQ (reference sequence). Trimming took 6 bases from V and 4 from J, leaving 13 bases between them. This CDR3 contains 14 residues. CDR3 region: CASSQARGNQPQHF. The CDR3 bases are TGTGCCAGCAGTCAGGCTAGGGGTAATCAGCCCCAGCATTTT.

The gene calls are TRBV29-1 and TRBJ2-1; the match to TRBD2 covers 9 bases. Germline V gene lookup returns CDR1 SQVTM and CDR2 ANQGSEA. The CDR3 has 15 residues. The J segment lost 6 bases and the V segment lost 7 bases, leaving 13 bases of the junction unmatched. The CDR3 nucleotides are TGCAGCGACACGAATATAGCGGGAGAGTTCAATGAGCAGTTCTTC. Amino acid sequence: CSDTNIAGEFNEQFF.

CDR3 DNA sequence: TGTGCCAGCAGTTCGACCGGGACAGGGGGCGGCTACACCTTC. Its translation: CASSSTGTGGGYTF. This sequence joins TRBV28 and TRBJ1-2, with 12 bases fitting TRBD1. CDR1 and CDR2 (germline): MDHEN, SYDVKM. The trim removed 4 bases at V and 8 bases at J, leaving 5 bases unmatched. CDR3 length: 14 amino acids.

This chain links TRBV14 with TRBJ1-2; 7 nucleotides line up with TRBD1. Germline assignment: CDR1 SGHDN and CDR2 FVKESK. This CDR3 comprises 14 residues. V was clipped by 2 bases and J by 0 bases; unmatched bases: 0. For the CDR3, the DNA is TGTGCCAGCAGCCAAACAGGGGCTAACTATGGCTACACCTTC. Amino acids: CASSQTGANYGYTF.

The chain links TRBV12-5 to TRBJ1-5; TRBD1 aligns across 8 bases. There are 16 residues in the CDR3. Trimming at V came to 2 bases and at J to 2 bases, leaving 5 bases not matched to a gene. The germline CDR1 and CDR2 sequences are LGHNT and FRNRAP. CDR3 amino acids: CASGLSGGAGNQPQHF. The CDR3 nucleotides are TGTGCTAGTGGTTTGTCAGGGGGCGCAGGCAATCAGCCCCAGCATTTT. The full variable domain, completed using reference TRBV12-5 and TRBJ1-5, is DARVTQTPRHKVTEMGQEVTMRCQPILGHNTVFWYRQTMMQGLELLAYFRNRAPLDDSGMPKDRFSAEMPDATLATLKIQPSEPRDSAVYFCASGLSGGAGNQPQHFGDGTRLSIL.

V is TRBV7-8 and J is TRBJ1-3; D is unclear. Trimming took 6 bases from V and 0 from J, leaving 12 bases between them. Germline V gene data show CDR1 as SGHVS and CDR2 as FQNEAQ. The CDR3 is 15 residues long. The CDR3 DNA sequence: TGTGCCAGCAGTTTGCAAGGAAGCTCTGGAAACACCATATATTTT. Residues: CASSLQGSSGNTIYF.

This chain links TRBV30 with TRBJ1-3; 7 nucleotides align to TRBD1. V gave up 1 base and J gave up 3 bases; unmatched junction bases: 0. The germline V gene has CDR1 GTSNPN and CDR2 SVGIG (reference sequence). The CDR3 covers 13 residues. The CDR3 nucleotides are TGTGCCTGGAGTGGGGACAGTGGAAACACCATATATTTT. Amino acids: CAWSGDSGNTIYF.

V usage is TRBV27 and J usage is TRBJ2-5; a weak D match, TRBD2 (6 bases). This CDR3 is built from 17 residues. V gave up 6 bases and J gave up 4 bases, with 24 bases separating them. Germline V gene sequence: CDR1 MNHEY, CDR2 SMNVEV (reference sequence). The CDR3, as DNA: TGTGCCAGCAGCCAACGTTGGGGCGGGGAATGGGCAGAGACCCAGTACTTC. This sequence encodes CASSQRWGGEWAETQYF.

This clone has only a few counts. V gene TRBV15 combines with J gene TRBJ1-1; 10 bases map to TRBD1. Losses at the gene ends were 7 bases for V and 6 bases for J; bases not matched to a gene: 8. The CDR3 contains 14 residues. Germline CDR1 is LNHNV and CDR2 is YYDKDF (reference sequence). CDR3 sequence reads: CATKTRQGAPEAFF. The CDR3 DNA follows: TGTGCCACCAAGACTCGACAGGGGGCACCTGAAGCTTTCTTT.

The chain uses TRBV9 and TRBJ1-1; no clear D. From germline, CDR1 is SGDLS and CDR2 YYNGEE. The CDR3 contains 13 residues. Trimming left V 3 bases short and J 5 bases short, with 11 bases between. The CDR3 here is CASSGPESTEAFF. The CDR3 bases are TGTGCCAGCAGCGGGCCCGAGTCGACTGAAGCTTTCTTT.

This chain joins TRBV27 and TRBJ2-3; 7 bases align to TRBD2. Germline lookup yields CDR1 MNHEY and CDR2 SMNVEV (reference sequence). This CDR3 spans 15 amino acids. Trimming removed 5 bases from V and 0 bases from J; junction bases left unmatched: 5. Written as DNA, the CDR3 is TGTGCCAGCAGTAGGGCTAGCGGTAGCACAGATACGCAGTATTTT. Its protein is CASSRASGSTDTQYF.

A few counts support this clone. The chain couples TRBV18 to TRBJ2-3; D is undetermined. V was pared by 3 bases and J by 0 bases, with 4 bases between. Germline CDR1 KGHSH, CDR2 LQKENI. CDR3 length: 13 residues. The DNA for the CDR3 is TGTGCCAGCTCACCGGATAGCACAGATACGCAGTATTTT. It yields the protein CASSPDSTDTQYF. The variable domain in full, with the rest retrieved from reference TRBV18 and TRBJ2-3, is NAGVMQNPRHLVRRRGQEARLRCSPMKGHSHVYWYRQLPEEGLKFMVYLQKENIIDESGMPKERFSAEFPKEGPSILRIQQVVRGDSAAYFCASSPDSTDTQYFGPGTRLTVL.

The chain recombines TRBV15 with TRBJ2-2; a weak D match, TRBD1 (5 bases). Germline V gives CDR1 LNHNV, CDR2 YYDKDF (reference sequence). CDR3 length equals 18 residues. Trimming removed 6 bases at V and 4 bases at J, with 24 bases between. The CDR3 sequence is CATRGRIRTPIRTGELFF. The DNA for the CDR3 is TGTGCCACCAGGGGCCGGATTAGGACACCGATACGCACCGGGGAGCTGTTTTTT.

The chain employs TRBV7-6 and TRBJ2-2, with D unresolved. Deletions cut 3 bases from V and 6 bases from J, with 8 bases between. The V gene's germline CDR1 is SGHVS and CDR2 FNYEAQ. CDR3 length: 13 amino acids. The CDR3 region is CASSFSQAGELFF. The CDR3 nucleotides read TGTGCCAGCAGCTTTTCCCAGGCCGGGGAGCTGTTTTTT.

V usage is TRBV10-3 and J usage is TRBJ2-6; TRBD1 aligns across 7 bases. Germline values: CDR1 ENHRY, CDR2 SYGVKD. The CDR3 is made up of 16 amino acids. With 6 bases clipped from V and 4 bases from J, the junction kept 9 bases outside the gene matches. The CDR3 is CAISGTVVSGANVLTF. The CDR3 region has the DNA TGTGCCATCAGCGGGACAGTTGTGTCCGGGGCCAACGTCCTGACTTTC.

The V gene is TRBV6-5, the J gene TRBJ1-1; a weak D match, TRBD1 (6 bases). CDR1 MNHEY and CDR2 SVGAGI come from the germline V gene. Trimming took 4 bases from V and 1 from J, leaving 10 bases between them. CDR3 length equals 14 residues. CDR3 loop: CASSSDSPNTEAFF. CDR3 in DNA: TGTGCCAGCAGTTCGGACAGCCCGAACACTGAAGCTTTCTTT.

V usage is TRBV2 and J usage is TRBJ2-1, with D possibly TRBD2 on 6 matching bases. CDR3 size: 14 residues. Germline V gene data show CDR1 as SNHLY and CDR2 as FYNNEI. Trimming took off 5 bases at V and 4 bases at J, with 12 bases between the two ends. The CDR3 DNA follows: TGTGCCAGCAGTTGGAGGGCCGGGTACAATGAGCAGTTCTTC. This encodes CASSWRAGYNEQFF.

The V and J genes are TRBV6-5 and TRBJ1-1, with TRBD1 as a possible D gene (6 bases). CDR3 length: 15 amino acids. From germline, CDR1 is MNHEY and CDR2 SVGAGI. V gave up 2 bases and J gave up 1 base, with 11 bases separating them. The CDR3 here is CASSYMGRGNTEAFF. CDR3 nucleotide sequence: TGTGCCAGCAGTTACATGGGCAGGGGGAACACTGAAGCTTTCTTT.

The chain combines TRBV9 with TRBJ2-7, with 9 bases aligning to TRBD1. CDR3 length: 16 residues. CDR1 is SGDLS, CDR2 YYNGEE, per germline. V lost 3 bases to trimming and J lost 5 bases; unmatched junction nucleotides: 12. CDR3 sequence: CASSAGVWTGAHEQYF. The CDR3 coding sequence is TGTGCCAGCAGCGCAGGTGTTTGGACAGGGGCCCACGAGCAGTACTTC.

The J gene is TRBJ2-1, the V gene TRBV7-9; 9 nucleotides line up with TRBD2. Germline CDR1 reads SEHNR; CDR2 reads FQNEAQ (reference sequence). The junction had 7 bases not matched to a gene; V was cut back by 5 bases and J by 2 bases. The CDR3 has 16 residues. CDR3 nucleotide sequence: TGTGCCAGCAGCCCGGAGACTAGCGGAGCCTACAATGAGCAGTTCTTC. Protein sequence: CASSPETSGAYNEQFF.

J is TRBJ2-5 and V is TRBV29-1; D is uncertain. From germline, CDR1 is SQVTM and CDR2 ANQGSEA. Trimming took off 4 bases at V and 2 bases at J, with 5 bases between the two ends. The CDR3 loop spans 11 amino acids. The CDR3: CSVVQQETQYF. As DNA, the CDR3 is TGCAGCGTTGTACAGCAAGAGACCCAGTACTTC. The whole variable domain, filled in from reference TRBV29-1 and TRBJ2-5, reads SAVISQKPSRDICQRGTSLTIQCQVDSQVTMMFWYRQQPGQSLTLIATANQGSEATYESGFVIDKFPISRPNLTFSTLTVSNMSPEDSSIYLCSVVQQETQYFGPGTRLLVL.

The chain recombines TRBV15 with TRBJ2-5; 7 bases map to TRBD1. This CDR3 comprises 15 residues. Germline CDR1 LNHNV, CDR2 YYDKDF (reference sequence). J lost 1 base, V lost 2 bases, and 4 bases had no gene match. CDR3 in DNA: TGTGCCACCAGCAGACTTCGACAGGGCCAAGAGACCCAGTACTTC. Translated: CATSRLRQGQETQYF.

As DNA, the CDR3 is TGCGCCAGCACCCCCGGCGGGATTTCGGAGACCCAGTACTTC. Protein product: CASTPGGISETQYF. The chain recombines TRBV5-1 with TRBJ2-5, with D perhaps TRBD2 (6 bases). The CDR3 loop spans 14 amino acids. Germline CDR1 SGHRS, CDR2 YFSETQ. Deletions cut 6 bases from V and 5 bases from J, with 17 bases between.

This chain links TRBV2 with TRBJ2-2, with 7 bases fitting TRBD2. In germline, CDR1 is SNHLY, CDR2 FYNNEI. CDR3 length: 14 residues. The junction had 9 bases not matched to a gene; V was cut back by 9 bases and J by 5 bases. The CDR3 DNA reads TGTGCCAGGGAACGCGGGGGACGGACCGGGGAGCTGTTTTTT. Translating gives CARERGGRTGELFF.